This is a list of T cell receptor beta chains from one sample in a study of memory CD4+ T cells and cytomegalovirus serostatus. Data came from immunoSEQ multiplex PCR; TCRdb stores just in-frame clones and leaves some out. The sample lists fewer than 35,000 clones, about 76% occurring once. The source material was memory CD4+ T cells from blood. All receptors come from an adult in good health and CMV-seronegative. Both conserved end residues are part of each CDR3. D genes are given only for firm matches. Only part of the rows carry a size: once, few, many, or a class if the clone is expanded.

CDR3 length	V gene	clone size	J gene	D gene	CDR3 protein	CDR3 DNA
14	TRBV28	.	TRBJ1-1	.	CASSLGSLRTEAFF	TGTGCCAGCAGTTTAGGTTCTCTAAGGACTGAAGCTTTCTTT
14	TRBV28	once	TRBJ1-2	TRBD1	CASRTGGVHYGYTF	TGTGCCAGCAGGACAGGGGGCGTTCACTATGGCTACACCTTC
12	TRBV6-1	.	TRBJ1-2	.	CASSELNYGYTF	TGTGCCAGCAGTGAACTTAACTATGGCTACACCTTC
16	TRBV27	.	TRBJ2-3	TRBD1	CASSFRRQGGRDTQYF	TGTGCCAGCAGTTTCCGGAGACAGGGGGGTCGCGATACGCAGTATTTT
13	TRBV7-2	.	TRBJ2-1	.	CASTPLRGNEQFF	TGTGCCAGCACCCCCCTTAGGGGTAATGAGCAGTTCTTC
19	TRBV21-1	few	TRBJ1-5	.	CASSKIPGVLVRGNQPQHF	TGTGCCAGCAGCAAAATCCCCGGTGTACTGGTTAGGGGCAATCAGCCCCAGCATTTT
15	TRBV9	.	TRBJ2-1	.	CASGPSGTLGRGQFF	TGTGCCAGCGGCCCGTCCGGGACCTTGGGGCGCGGGCAGTTCTTC
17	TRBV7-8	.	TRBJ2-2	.	CASSLRMRWQETGELFF	TGTGCCAGCAGCTTAAGGATGAGGTGGCAAGAGACCGGGGAGCTGTTTTTT
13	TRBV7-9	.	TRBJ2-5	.	CASSHRQQETQYF	TGTGCCAGCAGCCATCGACAGCAAGAGACCCAGTACTTC
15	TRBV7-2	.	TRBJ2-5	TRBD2	CASSSRTSGGETQYF	TGTGCCAGCAGCTCCCGGACTAGCGGGGGGGAGACCCAGTACTTC
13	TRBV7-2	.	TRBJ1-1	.	CASSLSDRTEAFF	TGTGCCAGCAGCTTATCAGACCGGACTGAAGCTTTCTTT
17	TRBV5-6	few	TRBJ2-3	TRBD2	CASSLASGAGLGDTQYF	TGTGCCAGCAGCTTGGCAAGCGGAGCGGGGTTGGGGGATACGCAGTATTTT
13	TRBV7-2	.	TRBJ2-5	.	CASSLVGQETQYF	TGTGCCAGCAGCTTAGTAGGCCAAGAGACCCAGTACTTC
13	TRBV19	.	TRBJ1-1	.	CASSIRTVTEAFF	TGTGCCAGTAGTATTAGGACAGTCACTGAAGCTTTCTTT
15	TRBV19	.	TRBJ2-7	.	CASSKPGAISYEQYF	TGTGCCAGTAGTAAGCCGGGGGCAATATCCTACGAGCAGTACTTC
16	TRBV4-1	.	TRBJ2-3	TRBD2	CASSQVQRGGTDTQYF	TGCGCCAGCAGCCAAGTCCAGCGGGGGGGCACAGATACGCAGTATTTT
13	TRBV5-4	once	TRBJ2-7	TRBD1	CASSPRTGYEQYF	TGTGCCAGCAGCCCAAGGACAGGGTACGAGCAGTACTTC
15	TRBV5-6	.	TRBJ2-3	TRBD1	CASSWTGGVSDTQYF	TGTGCCAGCAGCTGGACAGGGGGGGTTTCAGATACGCAGTATTTT
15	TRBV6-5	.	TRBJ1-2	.	CASSYTGQNILDYTF	TGTGCCAGCAGTTACACGGGCCAGAATATTCTTGACTACACCTTC
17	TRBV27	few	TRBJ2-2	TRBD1	CASGRDRGQSSTGELFF	TGTGCCAGCGGCCGGGACAGGGGGCAGAGTAGCACCGGGGAGCTGTTTTTT
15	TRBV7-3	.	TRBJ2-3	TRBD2	CASSRAGGPTDTQYF	TGTGCCAGCAGCCGAGCGGGGGGGCCCACAGATACGCAGTATTTT
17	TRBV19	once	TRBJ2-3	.	CASSIRAVFTSTDTQYF	TGTGCCAGTAGTATCCGGGCAGTTTTTACTAGCACAGATACGCAGTATTTT
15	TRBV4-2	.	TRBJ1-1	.	CASSLNFGGTTEAFF	TGTGCCAGCAGCTTAAATTTTGGGGGAACTACTGAAGCTTTCTTT
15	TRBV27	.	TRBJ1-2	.	CASSFGGPANYGYTF	TGTGCCAGCAGTTTCGGAGGCCCAGCTAACTATGGCTACACCTTC
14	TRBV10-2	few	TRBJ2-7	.	CASNPGPFGGEQYF	TGCGCCAGCAATCCTGGTCCCTTCGGCGGAGAGCAGTACTTC
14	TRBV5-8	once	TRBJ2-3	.	CASTLGDFTDTQYF	TGTGCCAGCACCCTGGGTGACTTCACAGATACGCAGTATTTT
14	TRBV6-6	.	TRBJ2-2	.	CASSPQLNTGELFF	TGTGCCAGCAGTCCCCAGTTAAACACCGGGGAGCTGTTTTTT
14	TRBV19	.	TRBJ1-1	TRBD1	CASIKTGENTEAFF	TGTGCCAGTATTAAAACAGGGGAGAACACTGAAGCTTTCTTT
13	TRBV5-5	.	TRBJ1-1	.	CASSLALIREAFF	TGTGCCAGCAGCTTGGCCTTGATCCGTGAAGCTTTCTTT
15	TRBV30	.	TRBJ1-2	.	CAWRTSVRNTYGYTF	TGTGCCTGGAGAACGTCGGTCCGCAATACCTATGGCTACACCTTC
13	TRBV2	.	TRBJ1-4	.	CASQGQGREKLFF	TGTGCCAGCCAGGGGCAGGGTCGCGAAAAACTGTTTTTT
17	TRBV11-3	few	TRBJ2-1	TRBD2	CASSLGTSGGPYNEQFF	TGTGCCAGCAGCTTAGGAACTAGCGGGGGCCCTTACAATGAGCAGTTCTTC
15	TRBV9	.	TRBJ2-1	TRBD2	CASSVGGRATNEQFF	TGTGCCAGCAGCGTGGGAGGGAGGGCCACGAATGAGCAGTTCTTC
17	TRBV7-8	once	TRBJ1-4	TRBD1	CASSRMTGGISNEKLFF	TGTGCCAGCAGCCGCATGACAGGGGGTATATCTAATGAAAAACTGTTTTTT
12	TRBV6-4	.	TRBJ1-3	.	CARQGYGNTIYF	TGTGCCAGGCAGGGGTATGGAAACACCATATATTTT
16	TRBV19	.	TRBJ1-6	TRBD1	CASSRNRGSGESPLHF	TGTGCCAGTAGTAGGAACAGGGGATCCGGGGAGTCACCCCTCCACTTT
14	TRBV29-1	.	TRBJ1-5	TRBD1	CSVVGQGANQPQHF	TGCAGCGTTGTCGGACAGGGGGCGAATCAGCCCCAGCATTTT
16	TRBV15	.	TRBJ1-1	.	CATSSGKGRGDTEAFF	TGTGCCACCAGCAGTGGAAAGGGGAGAGGGGACACTGAAGCTTTCTTT
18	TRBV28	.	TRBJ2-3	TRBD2	CASSLNMASGSSTDTQYF	TGTGCCAGCAGTTTAAACATGGCTAGCGGGTCTAGCACAGATACGCAGTATTTT
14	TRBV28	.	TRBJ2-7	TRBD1	CASSLGTVIYEQYF	TGTGCCAGCAGCTTGGGGACAGTCATATACGAGCAGTACTTC
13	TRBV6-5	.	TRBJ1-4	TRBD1	CASQGQTNEKLFF	TGTGCCAGCCAGGGACAGACGAATGAAAAACTGTTTTTT
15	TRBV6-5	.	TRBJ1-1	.	CASSLELATNTEAFF	TGTGCCAGCAGTCTTGAGTTGGCGACGAACACTGAAGCTTTCTTT
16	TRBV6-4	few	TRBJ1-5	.	CASSDSAGTDNQPQHF	TGTGCCAGCAGTGACAGTGCGGGCACCGACAATCAGCCCCAGCATTTT